The next 4 T cell receptor beta chains were all read from a single sample in a study of response to subunit inactivated influenza vaccine. TCRdb ran MiXCR on the RT-PCR reads and lists one entry per CDR3 protein. The sample carries just over 300,000 distinct CDR3 sequences, about a fifth recorded once. This material consisted of PBMCs from blood, taken approximately 20 months after vaccination. These TCRs come from a man in his fifties or sixties who received an inactivated influenza vaccine.

This clonotype was detected only a few times. CDR3 sequence (DNA): TGCAGTGCTAGACCCGTGGGCTCCCAGGCTTACAATGAGCAGTTCTTC. It encodes CSARPVGSQAYNEQFF. The chain has TRBV20-1 and TRBJ2-1, with D uncertain. The CDR3 has 16 amino acids. Germline lookup yields CDR1 DFQATT and CDR2 SNEGSKA (reference sequence). V was pared by 2 bases and J by 4 bases, with 18 bases between.

This clonotype appeared a few times. V is TRBV28 and J is TRBJ2-2; 15 bases are shared with TRBD2. The J segment lost 7 bases and the V segment lost 4 bases, leaving 13 bases of the junction unmatched. Germline CDR1 is MDHEN and CDR2 is SYDVKM. The CDR3 runs 19 residues. CDR3 loop: CASSSPGTSGGRGIGELFF. The CDR3 nucleotides are TGTGCCAGCAGTTCCCCCGGGACTAGCGGGGGGAGAGGGATCGGGGAGCTGTTTTTT.

The table lists this clonotype with a few counts. V and J are TRBV14 and TRBJ2-7; TRBD1 agrees at 7 bases. The germline CDR1 and CDR2 sequences are SGHDN and FVKESK. The V segment lost 1 base and the J segment 3 bases; nucleotides outside the gene matches: 6. The CDR3 has 15 amino acids. CDR3 sequence reads: CASSQGSQGVYEQYF. Here the CDR3 DNA reads TGTGCCAGCAGCCAAGGGTCCCAGGGGGTCTACGAGCAGTACTTC.

The gene calls are TRBV18 and TRBJ1-2; D remains unclear. The germline CDR1 and CDR2 sequences are KGHSH and LQKENI. V was clipped by 2 bases and J by 1 base, with 11 bases between them. The CDR3 has 15 residues. In DNA form, the CDR3 reads TGTGCCAGCTCACCAGGACTCATCTTTAACTATGGCTACACCTTC. It translates to CASSPGLIFNYGYTF. The whole variable domain, remainder taken from reference TRBV18 and TRBJ1-2, is NAGVMQNPRHLVRRRGQEARLRCSPMKGHSHVYWYRQLPEEGLKFMVYLQKENIIDESGMPKERFSAEFPKEGPSILRIQQVVRGDSAAYFCASSPGLIFNYGYTFGSGTRLTVV.